The 32 T cell receptor beta chains listed next were all sequenced from one sample in a study of T cells in Graves' hyperthyroidism and ophthalmopathy. RNA transcripts gave rise to amplified TCR beta CDR3 regions. A set of HTBI primers served as the primers for a first-round RT-PCR of the TCR CDR3. TCRdb itself ran the multiplex PCR reads through MiXCR, one entry per CDR3 protein. The table has 480,000 or so distinct CDR3 sequences, around 43% seen once. The sample consisted of peripheral blood or thyroid tissue (not recorded which). These receptor sequences come from an adult woman with Graves' disease, either hyperthyroidism or ophthalmopathy (not recorded which).

The sample holds many counts of this clonotype. The chain couples TRBV7-9 to TRBJ1-1, with a weak D call TRBD1 (6 bases). Germline V lookup: CDR1 SEHNR, CDR2 FQNEAQ (reference sequence). V shed 2 bases and J shed 1 base, with 8 bases lying between them. This CDR3 contains 14 residues. Here the CDR3 reads CASSLQGRNTEAFF. CDR3 nucleotides: TGTGCCAGCAGCTTACAGGGGCGGAACACTGAAGCTTTCTTT.

The sample holds many counts of this clonotype. The genes are TRBV6-2 or TRBV6-3 and TRBJ1-1; no clear D. Trimming pared 7 bases from V and 1 base from J, leaving 4 bases between. CDR1 is MNHEY and CDR2 is SVGEGT in the germline V gene. This CDR3 comprises 11 residues. As DNA, the CDR3 is TGTGCCAGCATTAGGAACACTGAAGCTTTCTTT. Amino acids: CASIRNTEAFF.

This chain links TRBV9 with TRBJ1-1; 7 bases are shared with TRBD1. The CDR3 consists of 14 residues. Losses at the gene ends were 1 base for V and 6 bases for J; bases not matched to a gene: 6. Germline V lookup: CDR1 SGDLS, CDR2 YYNGEE. The CDR3 DNA is TGTGCCAGCAGCGTATCCGGGACAGAGCCTGAAGCTTTCTTT. Translated, it gives CASSVSGTEPEAFF.

CDR3 coding DNA: TGTGCCAGCACCGAGCCTGGGGCCAACGTCCTGACTTTC. Its translation: CASTEPGANVLTF. The chain couples TRBV7-3 to TRBJ2-6; the D is unclear. Trimming took 7 bases from V and 2 from J, leaving 6 bases between them. In germline, CDR1 is SGHTA, CDR2 FQGTGA. This CDR3 has 13 residues.

J is TRBJ1-1 and V is TRBV20-1, with 8 bases fitting TRBD1. The germline CDR1 and CDR2 sequences are DFQATT and SNEGSKA (reference sequence). CDR3 length equals 12 residues. Germline trimming cut 6 bases from V and 7 bases from J; bases unmatched to any gene: 7. In nucleotides, the CDR3 is TGCAGTGCCGGACAGGGAATAGATGAAGCTTTCTTT. Its protein is CSAGQGIDEAFF.

This clonotype was observed many times. The chain couples TRBV20-1 to TRBJ1-5, with 8 nucleotides matching TRBD1. The CDR3 is 18 residues long. Trimming at V came to 3 bases and at J to 0 bases, leaving 13 bases not matched to a gene. CDR1 is DFQATT, CDR2 SNEGSKA, per germline (reference sequence). The CDR3 sequence: CSASHPTGAKYSNQPQHF. The CDR3 DNA is TGCAGTGCTAGTCACCCGACAGGGGCGAAATATAGCAATCAGCCCCAGCATTTT.

The J gene is TRBJ1-6, the V gene TRBV29-1; 8 nucleotides match TRBD1. Germline CDR1 SQVTM, CDR2 ANQGSEA. The CDR3 consists of 14 residues. This CDR3 is CNARTGLPNSPLHF. The CDR3 DNA is TGCAACGCAAGGACAGGGCTCCCGAATTCACCCCTCCACTTT.

The rearrangement uses TRBV2 and TRBJ1-1; 7 positions match TRBD1. Per the germline V gene, CDR1 is SNHLY and CDR2 is FYNNEI. The V segment lost 6 bases and the J segment 13 bases; nucleotides outside the gene matches: 17. The CDR3 has 14 residues. CDR3 sequence: CASSGPGQTTGGFF. For the CDR3, the DNA is TGTGCCAGCAGCGGACCGGGACAGACAACCGGAGGTTTCTTT.

This chain connects TRBV7-2 to TRBJ2-5; D is possibly TRBD1 (5 bases). The CDR3 contains 15 residues. Germline-derived CDR1 and CDR2 are SGHTA and FQGNSA. Trimming removed 1 base from V and 3 bases from J, with 12 bases in between. CDR3 amino acids: CASSLVSAGKETQYF. The CDR3 DNA follows: TGTGCCAGCAGCTTAGTGAGCGCAGGGAAAGAGACCCAGTACTTC. Drawing the rest from reference TRBV7-2 and TRBJ2-5, the complete variable domain is GAGVSQSPSNKVTEKGKDVELRCDPISGHTALYWYRQSLGQGLEFLIYFQGNSAPDKSGLPSDRFSAERTGGSVSTLTIQRTQQEDSAVYLCASSLVSAGKETQYFGPGTRLLVL.

This clonotype was counted many times. V is TRBV15 and J is TRBJ1-5, with 7 nucleotides matching TRBD1. The CDR3 runs to 15 residues. With 1 base clipped from V and 3 bases from J, the junction kept 3 bases outside the gene matches. Germline CDR1 LNHNV, CDR2 YYDKDF (reference sequence). In nucleotides, the CDR3 is TGTGCCACCAGCAGAGTGACAGGGTACAATCAGCCCCAGCATTTT. It codes for CATSRVTGYNQPQHF.

This clonotype has at least ten counts. The chain is built from TRBV9 and TRBJ2-7, with unresolved D. Germline CDR1 reads SGDLS; CDR2 reads YYNGEE. The CDR3 has 15 residues. V was pared by 0 bases and J by 7 bases, with 17 bases between. The CDR3 nucleotides are TGTGCCAGCAGCGTAGAGGTAGTATCCACCGGAGAGCAGTACTTC. It encodes CASSVEVVSTGEQYF.

The J gene is TRBJ1-6, the V gene TRBV19; weak D call: TRBD1 (5 bases). V lost 6 bases and J lost 5, with 11 bases in between. CDR3 length: 14 amino acids. Germline loops: CDR1 LNHDA, CDR2 SQIVND (reference sequence). The CDR3 region has the DNA TGTGCCAGTAGAATGGACACTCATAATTCACCCCTCCACTTT. It translates to CASRMDTHNSPLHF.

This clonotype was seen ten or more times. This chain uses TRBV2 with TRBJ1-1; D might be TRBD1 (6 bases). In germline, CDR1 is SNHLY, CDR2 FYNNEI. The CDR3 covers 14 residues. The V end lost 9 bases, the J end lost 2 bases, and 16 bases lay between the germline ends. The CDR3 region is CASLQGFDNTEAFF. Written as DNA, the CDR3 is TGTGCCAGTCTCCAGGGGTTTGACAACACTGAAGCTTTCTTT.

The sample holds many counts of this clonotype. V gene TRBV20-1 combines with J gene TRBJ1-6; D gene unclear. Germline V gives CDR1 DFQATT, CDR2 SNEGSKA (reference sequence). V lost 0 bases and J 7 bases, leaving 13 bases between the germline ends. This CDR3 region has 15 residues. This chain's CDR3 is CSARDQHGRNSPLHF. The DNA for the CDR3 is TGCAGTGCTAGAGACCAACATGGAAGAAATTCACCCCTCCACTTT.

In the case of this clonotype: The junction differs from germline at one of its ends, possibly a read error. The V call is TRBV30, the J call TRBJ1-2; perhaps TRBD1 as D (6 bases). The CDR3 covers 10 residues. Germline V gene sequence: CDR1 GTSNPN, CDR2 SVGIG (reference sequence). The CDR3 protein is CAWSVGALTF. The CDR3 DNA reads TGTGCCTGGAGTGTGGGGGCTCTCACTTTC.

This clonotype showed up many times. The chain uses TRBV7-2 and TRBJ1-2, with D possibly being TRBD1 (5 bases). Germline lookup yields CDR1 SGHTA and CDR2 FQGNSA. V dropped 6 bases and J dropped 4 bases, with 12 bases sitting between them. This CDR3 has 13 residues. The CDR3 bases are TGTGCCAGCAGTCCCGACAGACGCTATGGCTACACCTTC. It codes for CASSPDRRYGYTF.

This clonotype was observed many times. This chain links TRBV7-9 with TRBJ1-2, with D perhaps matching TRBD1 (5 bases). CDR3 size: 13 residues. The ends were cut back, 5 bases at V and 4 bases at J, with 11 bases in the middle. Germline V gene data show CDR1 as SEHNR and CDR2 as FQNEAQ (reference sequence). The CDR3, as DNA: TGTGCCAGCAGCCCGAGGGGAGGCTATGGCTACACCTTC. Translation gives CASSPRGGYGYTF. Complete variable domain (other parts from reference TRBV7-9 and TRBJ1-2): DTGVSQNPRHKITKRGQNVTFRCDPISEHNRLYWYRQTLGQGPEFLTYFQNEAQLEKSRLLSDRFSAERPKGSFSTLEIQRTEQGDSAMYLCASSPRGGYGYTFGSGTRLTVV.

This clonotype has a handful of counts. The V and J genes are TRBV7-3 and TRBJ1-2; D gene ambiguous. Trimming pared 5 bases from V and 6 bases from J, leaving 19 bases between. The CDR3 consists of 15 residues. Looked up from germline, CDR1 is SGHTA and CDR2 is FQGTGA. As DNA, the CDR3 is TGTGCCAGCAGCCTCCAAACGGGGTTGGGCAATGGCTACACCTTC. Translating gives CASSLQTGLGNGYTF.

This clonotype was counted many times. The V gene is TRBV6-6, the J gene TRBJ1-6; 7 nucleotides agree with TRBD1. The ends lost 4 bases at V and 10 bases at J; junction bases unmatched: 10. This CDR3 has 15 residues. From germline, CDR1 is MNHNY and CDR2 SVGAGI (reference sequence). The CDR3 is CASSSGTESISPLHF. Written as DNA, the CDR3 is TGTGCCAGCAGTTCCGGGACAGAGTCAATCTCACCCCTCCACTTT.

This clonotype was picked up a small number of times. One base away lies a much larger clone, so this may be a sequencing read error. This chain connects TRBV5-6 to TRBJ1-4; the D is unclear. CDR3 length equals 12 residues. Trimming removed 0 bases from V and 4 bases from J, with 1 base in between. CDR1 SGHDT and CDR2 YYEEEE come from the germline V gene. CDR3 in DNA: TGTGCCAGCAGCTTGGTTAATGAAAAACTGTTTTTT. Amino acid sequence: CASSLVNEKLFF.

The CDR3 loop reads CAWRLGKETQYF. CDR3 coding DNA: TGTGCCTGGAGGCTGGGGAAAGAGACCCAGTACTTC. The V gene is TRBV30, the J gene TRBJ2-5; D unresolved. The CDR3 runs to 12 residues. Trimming removed 3 bases from V and 3 bases from J, with 8 bases in between. Germline CDR1 reads GTSNPN; CDR2 reads SVGIG (reference sequence). The whole variable domain, filled in from reference TRBV30 and TRBJ2-5, reads SQTIHQWPATLVQPVGSPLSLECTVEGTSNPNLYWYRQAAGRGLQLLFYSVGIGQISSEVPQNLSASRPQDRQFILSSKKLLLSDSGFYLCAWRLGKETQYFGPGTRLLVL.

This clonotype was detected ten times or more. The chain couples TRBV7-2 to TRBJ1-6; perhaps TRBD1 as D (6 bases). Deletions cut 2 bases from V and 7 bases from J, with 18 bases between. CDR1 and CDR2 from the germline V gene are SGHTA and FQGNSA. The CDR3 is 17 residues long. The CDR3 nucleotides read TGTGCCAGCAGCTTAATCACAGGGAATATCCTGAATTCACCCCTCCACTTT. It yields the protein CASSLITGNILNSPLHF.

This clonotype turned up a few times. The J gene is TRBJ1-1, the V gene TRBV3-1; 7 positions agree with TRBD1. The V gene end was trimmed by 1 base and the J gene end by 8 bases; junction bases not matched to a gene: 7. The germline gives CDR1 LGHDT, CDR2 YNNKEL (reference sequence). This CDR3 region has 14 residues. DNA for the CDR3: TGTGCCAGCAGCCAAGTTCCGGGACAGACCGAAGCTTTCTTT. It is translated as CASSQVPGQTEAFF.

This clonotype has more than one count but fewer than ten. The gene calls are TRBV2 and TRBJ1-5; D is unclear. The CDR3 covers 15 residues. Germline CDR1 and CDR2: SNHLY and FYNNEI. Trimming left V 8 bases short and J 5 bases short, with 19 bases between. The DNA for the CDR3 is TGTGCCAGCTCAAGCCCCACCAACCGCGATCAGCCCCAGCATTTT. Translation: CASSSPTNRDQPQHF.

This chain connects TRBV10-3 to TRBJ1-2; TRBD1 matches 8 bases. Germline loops: CDR1 ENHRY, CDR2 SYGVKD. J gave up 8 bases and V 0 bases, and 2 bases lay outside the gene matches. The CDR3 has 13 residues. The CDR3 bases are TGTGCCATCAGTGAGTCTGACAGGGGAGGCTACACCTTC. Protein sequence: CAISESDRGGYTF.

The chain has TRBV18 and TRBJ2-5, with D hard to call. The germline V and J ends were trimmed by 6 bases and 2 bases, with 16 bases remaining between them. Germline V gene lookup returns CDR1 KGHSH and CDR2 LQKENI. The length of the CDR3 is 15 residues. The CDR3: CASSYRTRLQETQYF. Here the CDR3 DNA reads TGTGCCAGCTCTTATAGGACCAGGTTACAAGAGACCCAGTACTTC.

A word on this clonotype: Since a much larger clone is just one base distant, this may be a read error. The chain employs TRBV27 and TRBJ2-2; TRBD2 might be the D (6 bases). Germline CDR1 reads MNHEY; CDR2 reads SMNVEV (reference sequence). The length of the CDR3 is 14 residues. The germline V and J ends were trimmed by 6 bases and 4 bases, with 12 bases remaining between them. The CDR3 DNA follows: TGTGCCAGCAGCCCACTAGCTTTCACCGGGGAGCTGTTTTTT. It is translated as CASSPLAFTGELFF.

The sample holds many counts of this clonotype. This sequence joins TRBV29-1 and TRBJ2-5, with 8 positions matching TRBD2. CDR3 length: 13 residues. J lost 5 bases, V lost 6 bases, and 8 bases had no gene match. Germline CDR1 SQVTM, CDR2 ANQGSEA. This CDR3 is CSVGVQREETQYF. The DNA of the CDR3 is TGCAGCGTGGGGGTTCAGCGGGAGGAGACCCAGTACTTC.

This clonotype was found many times. The rearrangement uses TRBV11-1 and TRBJ2-7; TRBD1 agrees at 7 bases. The CDR3 is 15 residues long. Losses at the gene ends were 2 bases for V and 0 bases for J; bases not matched to a gene: 4. The germline V gene has CDR1 SGHAT and CDR2 FQDESV (reference sequence). The CDR3 coding sequence is TGTGCCAGCAGCTTACTGGGACAGAGCTCCTACGAGCAGTACTTC. As protein: CASSLLGQSSYEQYF.

This chain connects TRBV29-1 to TRBJ1-5; the D gene is possibly TRBD1 (5 bases). This CDR3 spans 13 amino acids. The germline gives CDR1 SQVTM, CDR2 ANQGSEA. The V and J ends lost 7 bases and 14 bases respectively, with 24 bases between them. CDR3 nucleotides: TGCAGCGGAGGGACTAGCGGGTATTACAATGAGCATTTT. It codes for CSGGTSGYYNEHF.

The table lists this clonotype with a count of one. The chain joins TRBV24-1 to TRBJ1-5; 7 bases map to TRBD1. The CDR3 runs to 15 residues. In germline, CDR1 is KGHDR, CDR2 SFDVKD. Unmatched junction bases numbered 9, after V lost 7 bases and J lost 4 bases. This chain's CDR3 is CATSDLTGTNQPQHF. As DNA, the CDR3 is TGTGCCACCAGCGACTTGACAGGGACGAATCAGCCCCAGCATTTT.

Details on this clonotype: As the CDR3 is not closed by the conserved phenylalanine or tryptophan, this likely results from a read error. No DNA is shown, since the ends of the CDR3 on it are uncertain; the CDR3 is the one TCRdb lists. CDR3 in amino acids: CASSPTGTPSY. This chain connects TRBV7-9 to TRBJ2-5. Germline V CDR1 and CDR2: SEHNR, FQNEAQ (reference sequence). The CDR3 spans 11 residues, counting both ends.